The following is a T cell receptor (beta chain) sequence with its context. What it binds is unknown. This sample was included in a study of OX40 agonist ivuxolimab in advanced cancers. Turning to the study itself: Clinicians treated patients with ivuxolimab, an agonistic anti-OX40 (CD134) antibody. Averaging roughly 60 years in age, with a range of roughly 20 to 90, the cohort was 82.7% male. Previous treatment with anti-PD-1, anti-PD-L1 or anti-CTLA-4 therapy was allowed; about 37% had received some.

Study-level points and caveats: Partial responders dosed at 0.1-3.0 mg/kg displayed clonal expansion ranking among the lowest.

V lost 0 bases, J lost 0 bases, and 13 bases lay in between. Germline CDR1 and CDR2: SGHRS and YFSETQ. The CDR3 sequence is 17 residues long. Profiled with immunoSEQ multiplex PCR; TCRdb holds only in-frame clones, not every one. The sample yields tens of thousands of clones, around 85% seen once. The gene calls are TRBV5-1 and TRBJ1-3; D is ambiguous. The sequenced sample was CD4+ or CD8+ T cells sorted from blood, obtained in a trial of the OX40 agonist ivuxolimab. The clonotype comes from an adult with an advanced solid tumor such as melanoma, head and neck, liver or kidney cancer. The CDR3 spells CASSLARLALSGNTIYF. The CDR3 DNA follows: TGCGCCAGCAGCTTGGCCAGGCTTGCCCTCTCTGGAAACACCATATATTTT.